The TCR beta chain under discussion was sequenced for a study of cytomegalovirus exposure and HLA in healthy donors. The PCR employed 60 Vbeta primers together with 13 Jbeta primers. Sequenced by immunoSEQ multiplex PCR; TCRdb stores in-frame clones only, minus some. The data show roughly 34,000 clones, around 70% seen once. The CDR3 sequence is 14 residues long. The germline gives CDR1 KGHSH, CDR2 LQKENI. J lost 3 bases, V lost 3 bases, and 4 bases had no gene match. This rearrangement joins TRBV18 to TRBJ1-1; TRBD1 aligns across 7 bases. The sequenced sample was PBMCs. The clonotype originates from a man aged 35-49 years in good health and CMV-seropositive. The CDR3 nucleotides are TGTGCCAGCTCACCTGACAGGGAACACACTGAAGCTTTCTTT. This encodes CASSPDREHTEAFF.